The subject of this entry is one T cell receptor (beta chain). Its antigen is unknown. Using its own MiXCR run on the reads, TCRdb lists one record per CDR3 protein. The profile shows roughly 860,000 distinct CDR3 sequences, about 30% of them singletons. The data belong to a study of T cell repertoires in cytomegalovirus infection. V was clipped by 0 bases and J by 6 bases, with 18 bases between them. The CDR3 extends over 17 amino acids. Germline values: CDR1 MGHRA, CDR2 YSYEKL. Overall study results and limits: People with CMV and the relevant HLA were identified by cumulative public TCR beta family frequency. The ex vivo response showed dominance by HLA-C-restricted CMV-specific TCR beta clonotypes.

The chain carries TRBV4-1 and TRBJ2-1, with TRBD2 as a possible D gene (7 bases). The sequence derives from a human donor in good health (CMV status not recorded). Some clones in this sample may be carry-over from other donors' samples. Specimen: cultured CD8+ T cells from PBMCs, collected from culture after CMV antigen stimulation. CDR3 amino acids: CASSQEGAGASRNEQFF. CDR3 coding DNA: TGCGCCAGCAGCCAAGAGGGCGCGGGGGCAAGCCGCAATGAGCAGTTCTTC.